Listed here are 15 T cell receptor beta chains from one sample, sequenced in a study of shared clonotypes between healthy human individuals. Sequencing used immunoSEQ multiplex PCR; TCRdb keeps in-frame clones, though not all of them. Altogether millions of clones are present, roughly 92% being singletons, with the ten largest covering over 0.12%. Material for sequencing was naive CD4+ T cells sorted from blood. Subset indicated: CD45RA+ positively selected. These receptors came from a man aged 18 to 30 in good health.

This rearrangement joins TRBV18 to TRBJ2-2; D is unclear. The CDR3 consists of 17 residues. Looked up from germline, CDR1 is KGHSH and CDR2 is LQKENI. V dropped 1 base and J dropped 9 bases, with 21 bases sitting between them. CDR3 region: CASSPQLGSRQHRELFF. CDR3 DNA: TGTGCCAGCTCACCACAACTTGGGTCGCGACAACACCGGGAGCTGTTTTTT.

This clone appeared once. The chain links TRBV25-1 to TRBJ1-1; D gene unclear. The CDR3 is made up of 13 amino acids. The V gene's germline CDR1 is MGHDK and CDR2 SYGVNS. V dropped 3 bases and J dropped 6 bases, with 11 bases sitting between them. The chain's CDR3 is CASSEGGQPEAFF. In nucleotides, the CDR3 is TGTGCCAGCAGTGAGGGCGGGCAACCTGAAGCTTTCTTT.

This clone was seen just once. The sample holds other DNA sequences that translate to the same CDR3. The CDR3 coding sequence is TGTGCCAGCAGCCCGAGAACCGGGGGCAACACTGAAGCTTTCTTT. It encodes CASSPRTGGNTEAFF. The chain combines TRBV7-9 with TRBJ1-1; possibly TRBD1 for D (6 bases). The V end lost 5 bases, the J end lost 2 bases, and 15 bases lay between the germline ends. Germline-derived CDR1 and CDR2 are SEHNR and FQNEAQ (reference sequence). The CDR3 sequence is 15 residues long.

The chain uses TRBV6-4 and TRBJ2-7, with 15 positions matching TRBD2. Germline values: CDR1 MRHNA, CDR2 SNTAGT. This CDR3 region has 13 residues. The V gene end was trimmed by 8 bases and the J gene end by 4 bases; junction bases not matched to a gene: 0. CDR3 sequence (DNA): TGTGCCAGCGGGACTAGCGGGAGGTACGAGCAGTACTTC. The encoded protein is CASGTSGRYEQYF.

This chain links TRBV28 with TRBJ2-7, with D possibly being TRBD1 or TRBD2 (6 bases each). The ends were cut back, 7 bases at V and 0 bases at J, with 22 bases in the middle. The CDR3 is 17 amino acids. CDR1 MDHEN and CDR2 SYDVKM come from the germline V gene. CDR3 bases: TGTGCCAGCATCCAACGCCTTGGGGGGCAGAGCTCCTACGAGCAGTACTTC. Amino acids: CASIQRLGGQSSYEQYF.

The rearrangement links TRBV30 to TRBJ2-3; a weak D match, TRBD2 (5 bases). Per germline, CDR1 GTSNPN and CDR2 SVGIG (reference sequence). This CDR3 region has 11 residues. V gave up 5 bases and J gave up 4 bases, with 7 bases separating them. The CDR3 bases are TGTGCCTGGGGCGGGTCAGATACGCAGTATTTT. Translated, it gives CAWGGSDTQYF.

The chain joins TRBV19 to TRBJ1-2; a weak D match, TRBD1 (5 bases). The germline V gene has CDR1 LNHDA and CDR2 SQIVND (reference sequence). There are 13 residues in the CDR3. V shed 5 bases and J shed 2 bases, with 9 bases lying between them. CDR3 amino acids: CASSVDKNYGYTF. CDR3 sequence (DNA): TGTGCCAGTAGTGTGGACAAAAACTATGGCTACACCTTC.

This chain joins TRBV28 and TRBJ2-1, with D possibly TRBD1 on 5 matching bases. CDR3 length: 13 residues. Germline V gives CDR1 MDHEN, CDR2 SYDVKM. Trimming took off 2 bases at V and 7 bases at J, with 9 bases between the two ends. The CDR3 spells CASSLLSGNEQFF. In DNA, the CDR3 is TGTGCCAGCAGTTTACTCTCAGGGAATGAGCAGTTCTTC.

V is TRBV2 and J is TRBJ2-3; TRBD1 agrees at 9 bases. V lost 7 bases and J lost 4; bases outside the gene matches: 3. Germline CDR1 SNHLY, CDR2 FYNNEI. The CDR3 length is 13 residues. CDR3 region: CASTGQGPDTQYF. The CDR3 coding sequence is TGTGCCAGCACCGGACAGGGGCCAGATACGCAGTATTTT.

Points on this clone: In the same sample, other DNA sequences code for this CDR3. The genes are TRBV27 and TRBJ2-5; perhaps TRBD1 as D (5 bases). V lost 3 bases to trimming and J lost 5 bases, with 13 bases between them. This CDR3 region has 14 residues. CDR1 MNHEY and CDR2 SMNVEV come from the germline V gene (reference sequence). The CDR3 loop reads CASSFSGLQETQYF. The CDR3 coding sequence is TGTGCCAGCAGTTTTTCAGGGTTGCAGGAGACCCAGTACTTC.

A single count supports this clone. The CDR3: CASSLAGTPSQETQYF. The CDR3 DNA sequence: TGCGCCAGCAGCCTGGCAGGGACACCCTCGCAAGAGACCCAGTACTTC. V is TRBV5-1 and J is TRBJ2-5; D possibly corresponds to TRBD1 (6 bases). Looked up from germline, CDR1 is SGHRS and CDR2 is YFSETQ. CDR3 size: 16 residues. The V end lost 4 bases, the J end lost 2 bases, and 18 bases lay between the germline ends.

The rearrangement uses TRBV18 and TRBJ1-2; D call uncertain. CDR1 KGHSH and CDR2 LQKENI come from the germline V gene. Trimming left V 1 base short and J 4 bases short, with 13 bases between. CDR3 length: 15 amino acids. CDR3 bases: TGTGCCAGCTCACCACTAATGGGAGACGCCTATGGCTACACCTTC. This codes for CASSPLMGDAYGYTF. Combining the CDR3 with reference TRBV18 and TRBJ1-2 gives the whole variable domain NAGVMQNPRHLVRRRGQEARLRCSPMKGHSHVYWYRQLPEEGLKFMVYLQKENIIDESGMPKERFSAEFPKEGPSILRIQQVVRGDSAAYFCASSPLMGDAYGYTFGSGTRLTVV.

The chain employs TRBV5-6 and TRBJ2-1, with TRBD2 matching 9 bases. V shed 4 bases, J shed 10 bases, and the junction held 12 bases outside the gene matches. Germline-derived CDR1 and CDR2 are SGHDT and YYEEEE. This CDR3 spans 15 amino acids. The CDR3 here is CASSQGLAGVEEQFF. The CDR3 DNA reads as TGTGCCAGCAGCCAGGGGTTAGCGGGAGTCGAGGAGCAGTTCTTC. Together with reference TRBV5-6 and TRBJ2-1, the CDR3 gives the full variable domain: DAGVTQSPTHLIKTRGQQVTLRCSPKSGHDTVSWYQQALGQGPQFIFQYYEEEERQRGNFPDRFSGHQFPNYSSELNVNALLLGDSALYLCASSQGLAGVEEQFFGPGTRLTVL.

The V and J genes are TRBV2 and TRBJ2-3; 8 nucleotides line up with TRBD1. There are 14 residues in the CDR3. The junction had 5 bases not matched to a gene; V was cut back by 6 bases and J by 3 bases. Germline CDR1 reads SNHLY; CDR2 reads FYNNEI. The CDR3 region is CASRDREATDTQYF. DNA for the CDR3: TGTGCCAGCAGGGACAGGGAAGCTACAGATACGCAGTATTTT.

This chain joins TRBV7-2 and TRBJ1-6, with D unclear. CDR1 and CDR2 from the germline V gene are SGHTA and FQGNSA. The V gene lost 1 base and the J gene lost 5 bases, with 9 bases spanning the gap. This CDR3 spans 15 amino acids. In DNA form, the CDR3 reads TGTGCCAGCAGCTTAGTATGGCAGAATAATTCACCCCTCCACTTT. As protein: CASSLVWQNNSPLHF. Filled out from reference TRBV7-2 and TRBJ1-6, the complete variable domain reads GAGVSQSPSNKVTEKGKDVELRCDPISGHTALYWYRQSLGQGLEFLIYFQGNSAPDKSGLPSDRFSAERTGGSVSTLTIQRTQQEDSAVYLCASSLVWQNNSPLHFGNGTRLTVT.